This paragraph reports one T cell receptor beta chain. As yet, its antigen is unknown. Germline CDR1 reads SGHNT; CDR2 reads YENEEA. This CDR3 is 11 amino acids long. V dropped 6 bases and J dropped 4 bases, with 4 bases sitting between them. These data belong to a study of T cell responses to AZD1222 COVID-19 vaccine. Whole-study results and caveats: Across the whole spike, CD4 TCRs peaked at regions 160-218 and 743-854. Clonal diversity may have been underestimated in mostly white British donors.

Sequencing used immunoSEQ multiplex PCR; TCRdb keeps in-frame clones, though not all of them. This table holds 95,000 to 150,000 clones, around 89% found once. The chain combines TRBV11-3 with TRBJ2-1; D uncertain. The TCR originated in an adult in good health. The specimen was peripheral blood, collected on day 0 of MenACWY control vaccination. DNA of the CDR3: TGTGCCAGCAGGCGTTACAATGAGCAGTTCTTC. Protein sequence: CASRRYNEQFF.